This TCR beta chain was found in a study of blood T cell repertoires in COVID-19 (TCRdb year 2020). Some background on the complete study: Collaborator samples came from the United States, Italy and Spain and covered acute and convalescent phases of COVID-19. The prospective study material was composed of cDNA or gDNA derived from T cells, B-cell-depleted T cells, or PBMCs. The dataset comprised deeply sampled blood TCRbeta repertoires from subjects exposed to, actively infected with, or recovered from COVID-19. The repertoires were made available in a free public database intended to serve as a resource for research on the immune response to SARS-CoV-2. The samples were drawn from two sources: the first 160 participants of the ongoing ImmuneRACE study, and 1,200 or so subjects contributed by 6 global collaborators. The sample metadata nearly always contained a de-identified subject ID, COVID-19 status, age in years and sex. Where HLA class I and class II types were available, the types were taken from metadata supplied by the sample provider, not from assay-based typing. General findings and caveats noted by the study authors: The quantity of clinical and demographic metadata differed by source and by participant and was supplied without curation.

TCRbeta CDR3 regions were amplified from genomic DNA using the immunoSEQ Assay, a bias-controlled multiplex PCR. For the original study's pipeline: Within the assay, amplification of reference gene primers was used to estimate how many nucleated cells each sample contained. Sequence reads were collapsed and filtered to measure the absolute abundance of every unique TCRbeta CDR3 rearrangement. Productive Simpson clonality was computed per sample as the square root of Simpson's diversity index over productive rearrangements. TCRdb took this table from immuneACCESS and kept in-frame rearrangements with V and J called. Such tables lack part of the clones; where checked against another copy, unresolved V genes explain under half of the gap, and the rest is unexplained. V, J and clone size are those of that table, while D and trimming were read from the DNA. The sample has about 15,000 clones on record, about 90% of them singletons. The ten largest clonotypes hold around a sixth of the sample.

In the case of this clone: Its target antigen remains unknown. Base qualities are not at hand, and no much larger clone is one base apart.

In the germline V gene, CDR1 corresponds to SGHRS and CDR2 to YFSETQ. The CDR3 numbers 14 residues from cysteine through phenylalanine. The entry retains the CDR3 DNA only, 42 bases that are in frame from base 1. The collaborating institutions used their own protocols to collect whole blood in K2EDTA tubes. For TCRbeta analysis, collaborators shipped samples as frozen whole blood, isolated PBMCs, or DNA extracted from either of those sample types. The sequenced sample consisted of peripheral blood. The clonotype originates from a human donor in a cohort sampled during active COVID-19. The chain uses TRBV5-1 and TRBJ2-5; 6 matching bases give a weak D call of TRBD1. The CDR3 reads CAGSRGGGQETQYF. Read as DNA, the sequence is TGCGCTGGATCCAGGGGTGGGGGCCAAGAGACCCAGTACTTC.